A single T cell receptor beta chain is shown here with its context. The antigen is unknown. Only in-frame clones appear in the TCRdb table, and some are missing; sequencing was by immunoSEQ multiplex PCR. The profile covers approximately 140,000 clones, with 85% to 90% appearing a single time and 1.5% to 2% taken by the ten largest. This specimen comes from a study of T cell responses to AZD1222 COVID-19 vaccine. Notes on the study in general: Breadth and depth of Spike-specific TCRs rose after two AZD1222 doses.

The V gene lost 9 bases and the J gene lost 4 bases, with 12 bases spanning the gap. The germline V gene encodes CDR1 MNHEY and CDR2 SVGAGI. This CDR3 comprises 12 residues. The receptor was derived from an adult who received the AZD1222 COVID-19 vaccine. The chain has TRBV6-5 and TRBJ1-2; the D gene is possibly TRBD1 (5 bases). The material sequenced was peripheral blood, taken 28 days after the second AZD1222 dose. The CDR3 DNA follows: TGTGCCAGTACCGGGACTTTCTATGGCTACACCTTC. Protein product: CASTGTFYGYTF.